This record looks at one T cell receptor (beta chain) sequence and its context. Antigen unknown. The germline gene is not matched at one end of the junction; a read error may be the cause. This record comes from a study of tumor-infiltrating lymphocytes in primary liver carcinoma. Study details: About 3.5 to 8 million productive TCRbeta reads were obtained from the samples, with similar numbers across tissue types. Study results and caveats: It was tumor-adjacent and tumor-blood pairs that overlapped less than tumor region pairs did. The study found a significantly higher top-250-clone fraction in tumors than in blood (p = 0.039).

The CDR3 covers 18 residues. The germline CDR1 and CDR2 sequences are LGHNA and YSLEER. Co-extracted RNA and DNA came from around 20-30 mg of unsorted bulk tissue. TCR beta cDNA came from approximately 490 ng total RNA, primed with a constant-region primer. Three nested multiplex PCR rounds of slightly modified ARM-PCR generated TCR beta libraries. Researchers ran the first two PCR rounds for 9 to 10 cycles each with TRBV1-TRBV30 forward primers and a C-beta reverse primer. TCRdb ran MiXCR on the multiplex PCR reads and lists one entry per CDR3 protein. Of tens of thousands of distinct CDR3 sequences in the sample, 80% were seen once.

This chain joins TRBV4-3 and TRBJ2-7; 7 bases line up with TRBD2. The clonotype comes from a woman aged 25 to 45 with primary liver carcinoma and hepatitis B virus infection. The specimen was liver tumor tissue from sampling region 2. Sample subset: tumor region T2, inferior pole. The chain's CDR3 is CASSQAVTGGRNSYEQYF. The CDR3 DNA reads as TGCGCTAGCAGCCAAGCTGTGACGGGGGGTCGCAATAGCTACGAGCAGTACTTC.